The present TCR beta chain was sequenced within a study of blood T cell repertoires in COVID-19. Study-level background: The cDNA or gDNA used as material had been derived from T cells, B-cell-depleted T cells, or PBMCs.

Per the original methods: Researchers report that nucleated cell counts were estimated from reference gene primer amplification. Profiling relied on immunoSEQ multiplex PCR, and the TCRdb table lists in-frame clones only, not all of them. That table gives V, J and clone size, and the DNA gave D and trimming. The sample has about 71,000 clones, around 83% seen once; the top ten hold 6.5% to 7.5%. The CDR3 spans 12 residues. Worth noting for this clone: A junction end diverges from the germline sequence, so it may reflect a read error.

The gene calls are TRBV12-3 or TRBV12-4 and TRBJ2-7; 7 bases are a match to TRBD1. The clonotype was recovered from a man under 40 with COVID-19, enrolled during active disease. The sequencing sample was made of peripheral blood. CDR3 bases: TGTGCCAGTTTGGGCACCGGGACAGTCCCCATCTTC. Its translation: CASLGTGTVPIF.